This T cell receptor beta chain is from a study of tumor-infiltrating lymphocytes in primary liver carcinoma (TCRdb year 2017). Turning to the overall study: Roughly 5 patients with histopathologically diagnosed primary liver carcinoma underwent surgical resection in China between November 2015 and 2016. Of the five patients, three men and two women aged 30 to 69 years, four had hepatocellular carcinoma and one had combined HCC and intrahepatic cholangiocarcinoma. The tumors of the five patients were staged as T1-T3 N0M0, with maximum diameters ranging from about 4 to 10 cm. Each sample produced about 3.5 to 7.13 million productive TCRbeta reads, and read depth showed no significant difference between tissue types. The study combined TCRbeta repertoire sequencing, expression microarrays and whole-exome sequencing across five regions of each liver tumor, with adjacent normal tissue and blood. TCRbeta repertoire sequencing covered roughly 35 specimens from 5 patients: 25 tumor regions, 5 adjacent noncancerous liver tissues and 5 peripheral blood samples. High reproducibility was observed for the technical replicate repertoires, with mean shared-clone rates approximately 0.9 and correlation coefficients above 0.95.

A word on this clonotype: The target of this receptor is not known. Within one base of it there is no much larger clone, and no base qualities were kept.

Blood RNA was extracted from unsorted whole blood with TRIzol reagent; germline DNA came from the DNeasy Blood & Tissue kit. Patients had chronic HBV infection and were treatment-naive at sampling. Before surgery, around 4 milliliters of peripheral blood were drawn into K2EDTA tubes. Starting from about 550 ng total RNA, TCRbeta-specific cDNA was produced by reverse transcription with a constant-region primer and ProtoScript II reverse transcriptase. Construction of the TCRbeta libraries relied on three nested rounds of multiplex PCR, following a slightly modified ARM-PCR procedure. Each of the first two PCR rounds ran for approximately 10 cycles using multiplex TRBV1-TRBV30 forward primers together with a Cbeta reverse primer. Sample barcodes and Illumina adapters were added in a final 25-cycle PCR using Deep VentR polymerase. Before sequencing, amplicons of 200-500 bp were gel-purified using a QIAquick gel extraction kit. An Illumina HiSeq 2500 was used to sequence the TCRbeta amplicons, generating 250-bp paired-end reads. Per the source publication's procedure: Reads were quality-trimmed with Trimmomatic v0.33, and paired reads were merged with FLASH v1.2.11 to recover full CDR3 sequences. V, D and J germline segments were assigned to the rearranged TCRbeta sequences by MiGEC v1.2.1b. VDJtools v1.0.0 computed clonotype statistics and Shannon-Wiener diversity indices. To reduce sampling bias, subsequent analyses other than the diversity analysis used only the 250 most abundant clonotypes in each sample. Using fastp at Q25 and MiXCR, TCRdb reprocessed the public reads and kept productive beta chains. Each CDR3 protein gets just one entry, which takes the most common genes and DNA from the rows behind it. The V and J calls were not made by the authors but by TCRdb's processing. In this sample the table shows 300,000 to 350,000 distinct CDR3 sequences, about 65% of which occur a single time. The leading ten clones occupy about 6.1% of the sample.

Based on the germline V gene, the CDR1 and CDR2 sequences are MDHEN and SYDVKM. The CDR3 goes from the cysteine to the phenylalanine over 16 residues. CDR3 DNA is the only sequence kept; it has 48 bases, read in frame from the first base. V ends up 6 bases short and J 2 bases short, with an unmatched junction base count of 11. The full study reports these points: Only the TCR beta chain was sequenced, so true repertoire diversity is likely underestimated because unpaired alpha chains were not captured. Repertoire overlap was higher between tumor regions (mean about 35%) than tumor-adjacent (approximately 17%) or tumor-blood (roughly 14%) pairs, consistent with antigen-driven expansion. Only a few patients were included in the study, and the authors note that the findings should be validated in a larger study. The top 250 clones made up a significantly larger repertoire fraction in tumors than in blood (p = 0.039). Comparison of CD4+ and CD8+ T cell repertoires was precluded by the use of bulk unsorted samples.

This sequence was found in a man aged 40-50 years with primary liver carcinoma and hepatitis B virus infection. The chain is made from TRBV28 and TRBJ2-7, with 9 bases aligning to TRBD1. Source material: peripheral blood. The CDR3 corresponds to CASSRLTGTGPYEQYF. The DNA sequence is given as TGTGCCAGCAGCCGGCTTACCGGGACAGGGCCCTACGAGCAGTACTTC. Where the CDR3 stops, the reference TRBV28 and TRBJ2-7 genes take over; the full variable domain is DVKVTQSSRYLVKRTGEKVFLECVQDMDHENMFWYRQDPGLGLRLIYFSYDVKMKEKGDIPEGYSVSREKKERFSLILESASTNQTSMYLCASSRLTGTGPYEQYFGPGTRLTVT.